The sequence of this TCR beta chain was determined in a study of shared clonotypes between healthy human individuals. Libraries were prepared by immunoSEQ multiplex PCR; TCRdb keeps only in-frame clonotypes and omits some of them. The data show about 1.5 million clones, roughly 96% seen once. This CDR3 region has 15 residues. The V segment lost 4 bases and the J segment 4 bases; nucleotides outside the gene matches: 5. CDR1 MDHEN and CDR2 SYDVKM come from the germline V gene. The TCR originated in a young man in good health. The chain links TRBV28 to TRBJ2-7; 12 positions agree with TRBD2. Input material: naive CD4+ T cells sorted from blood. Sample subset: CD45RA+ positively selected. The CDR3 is CASSSRLAGVYEQYF. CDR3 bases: TGTGCCAGCAGTTCCAGACTAGCGGGAGTGTACGAGCAGTACTTC.